This TCR beta chain is from a study of PD-1 blockade in classical Hodgkin lymphoma. Data came from immunoSEQ multiplex PCR; TCRdb stores just in-frame clones and leaves some out. The sample lists tens of thousands of clones; over 70% were seen once. General study points: Lower baseline TCR diversity was reported for newly diagnosed patients than for healthy donors. Only CD4+ TCR diversity, not CD8+, had risen significantly by C4D1. Patients starting nivolumab under 1 year after ASCT were excluded. Partial responders and progressors had significantly lower baseline TCR diversity.

Of note for this clone: The antigen is not known.

Each and every patient relapsed after autologous stem cell transplantation, and patients got differing brentuximab vedotin exposure. The CDR3 is made up of 12 amino acids. Per the germline V gene, CDR1 is SQVTM and CDR2 is ANQGSEA. The V and J genes are TRBV29-1 and TRBJ2-7; maybe TRBD1 (6 bases). The TCR comes from a human donor with classical Hodgkin lymphoma. Material: peripheral blood mononuclear cells (PBMCs), obtained at baseline. The CDR3: CAGTSGSYEQYF. CDR3 nucleotide sequence: TGCGCAGGGACATCCGGATCCTACGAGCAGTACTTC.